The 29 T cell receptor beta chains presented below share a single source sample, sequenced in a study of blood T cell repertoires in COVID-19. Clones were read by immunoSEQ multiplex PCR, and TCRdb kept only the in-frame ones, dropping some. The sample consists of about 220,000 clones, 82% of them appearing once. The specimen was peripheral blood. These receptors came from a woman in her 70s with COVID-19, enrolled during active disease.

The chain links TRBV28 to TRBJ1-4; TRBD1 matches at 8 bases. Germline V CDR1 and CDR2: MDHEN, SYDVKM. The ends lost 6 bases at V and 6 bases at J; junction bases unmatched: 6. This CDR3 comprises 14 residues. For the CDR3, the DNA is TGTGCCAGCAGGGGGACAGGAGGGGATGAAAAACTGTTTTTT. It specifies CASRGTGGDEKLFF. Variable domain in full (rest from reference TRBV28 and TRBJ1-4): DVKVTQSSRYLVKRTGEKVFLECVQDMDHENMFWYRQDPGLGLRLIYFSYDVKMKEKGDIPEGYSVSREKKERFSLILESASTNQTSMYLCASRGTGGDEKLFFGSGTQLSVL.

The J gene is TRBJ2-1, the V gene TRBV6-4; 8 bases fit TRBD1. There are 16 residues in the CDR3. The J segment lost 6 bases and the V segment lost 4 bases, leaving 11 bases of the junction unmatched. The germline V gene has CDR1 MRHNA and CDR2 SNTAGT. CDR3 bases: TGTGCCAGCAGTGCCGCGACAGGGGTGCAAGTCAATGAGCAGTTCTTC. Its protein product is CASSAATGVQVNEQFF.

This chain joins TRBV7-9 and TRBJ2-7, with 10 bases that match TRBD1. Germline CDR1 and CDR2: SEHNR and FQNEAQ (reference sequence). The CDR3 consists of 16 residues. Trimming took 5 bases from V and 5 from J; bases not matched to a gene: 12. CDR3 loop: CASSQTPGQGTHEQYF. In DNA form, the CDR3 reads TGTGCCAGCAGCCAAACCCCGGGACAGGGGACCCACGAGCAGTACTTC.

This chain joins TRBV9 and TRBJ1-2; 7 bases are a match to TRBD1. In germline, CDR1 is SGDLS, CDR2 YYNGEE. V gave up 3 bases and J gave up 2 bases; unmatched junction bases: 4. The CDR3 has 14 amino acids. Written as DNA, the CDR3 is TGTGCCAGCAGCGCCCCGACAGGGAACTATGGCTACACCTTC. This codes for CASSAPTGNYGYTF.

The chain joins TRBV6-2 or TRBV6-3 to TRBJ1-5; TRBD1 might be the D (5 bases). The germline V gene encodes CDR1 MNHEY and CDR2 SVGEGT. Trimming cost V 0 bases and J 3 bases, with 9 bases left between them. The CDR3 sequence is 15 residues long. In DNA form, the CDR3 reads TGTGCCAGCAGTTACTCCACAGGCCTCAATCAGCCCCAGCATTTT. As protein: CASSYSTGLNQPQHF.

V gene TRBV6-6 combines with J gene TRBJ2-7; TRBD2 agrees at 10 bases. Germline assignment: CDR1 MNHNY and CDR2 SVGAGI (reference sequence). The trim removed 7 bases at V and 0 bases at J, leaving 3 bases unmatched. The CDR3 covers 14 residues. The CDR3 DNA reads as TGTGCCAGCATCCGGACTAGCGGCTCCTACGAGCAGTACTTC. It specifies CASIRTSGSYEQYF.

The CDR3 sequence is CASNGLAGPRIYEQYF. As DNA, the CDR3 is TGTGCCAGCAACGGACTAGCGGGGCCTCGGATCTACGAGCAGTACTTC. This sequence joins TRBV6-6 and TRBJ2-7; TRBD2 matches at 12 bases. CDR3 length: 16 residues. After removal of 7 bases from V and 3 bases from J, the junction contained 10 bases not matched to a gene. Germline CDR1 is MNHNY and CDR2 is SVGAGI (reference sequence).

V is TRBV29-1 and J is TRBJ2-7; D gene ambiguous. Germline CDR1 and CDR2: SQVTM and ANQGSEA. Trimming shortened V by 0 bases and J by 12 bases, and 18 bases separated the two germline ends. The CDR3 is 13 residues long. CDR3 loop: CSVEDPPRSERYF. CDR3 in DNA: TGCAGCGTTGAAGATCCACCCCGAAGCGAGAGGTACTTC.

The chain links TRBV9 to TRBJ1-4; 7 nucleotides line up with TRBD1. Looked up from germline, CDR1 is SGDLS and CDR2 is YYNGEE. This CDR3 spans 15 amino acids. V dropped 3 bases and J dropped 7; count of bases not matched to a gene: 9. CDR3 sequence reads: CASSARTGGGEKLFF. CDR3 in DNA: TGTGCCAGCAGCGCCCGGACAGGAGGAGGTGAAAAACTGTTTTTT.

This clone was seen repeatedly, ten times or more. J is TRBJ1-2 and V is TRBV6-5; 7 nucleotides line up with TRBD1. The V segment lost 7 bases and the J segment 5 bases; nucleotides outside the gene matches: 7. This CDR3 spans 13 amino acids. Germline CDR1 reads MNHEY; CDR2 reads SVGAGI. The CDR3 protein is CASTPNRGYGYTF. As DNA, the CDR3 is TGTGCCAGCACTCCCAACAGGGGTTATGGCTACACCTTC.

The chain has TRBV5-1 and TRBJ2-4; TRBD2 is a possible D gene (6 bases). The CDR3 spans 17 residues. Trimming shortened V by 0 bases and J by 3 bases, and 16 bases separated the two germline ends. CDR1 is SGHRS, CDR2 YFSETQ, per germline. The CDR3 loop is CASSLGSSGPVKNIQYF. The CDR3 coding sequence is TGCGCCAGCAGCTTGGGAAGTAGCGGACCCGTCAAAAACATTCAGTACTTC.

This chain connects TRBV24-1 to TRBJ2-3; 7 nucleotides line up with TRBD2. V shed 5 bases, J shed 2 bases, and the junction held 3 bases outside the gene matches. The CDR3 totals 14 residues. Per germline, CDR1 KGHDR and CDR2 SFDVKD. The CDR3 coding sequence is TGTGCCACCAGTGGAAGCGGGACCACAGATACGCAGTATTTT. Encoded protein: CATSGSGTTDTQYF.

J is TRBJ1-6 and V is TRBV7-2, with TRBD1 matching 9 bases. V lost 6 bases and J lost 8; bases outside the gene matches: 8. The length of the CDR3 is 15 residues. Germline CDR1 reads SGHTA; CDR2 reads FQGNSA. For the CDR3, the DNA is TGTGCCAGCAGACCGCCGGGACAGGGTGATTCACCCCTCCACTTT. This sequence encodes CASRPPGQGDSPLHF.

The chain combines TRBV5-1 with TRBJ2-7; 8 positions match TRBD1. The CDR3 contains 15 residues. V trimming: 0 bases; J trimming: 6 bases; junction bases outside the gene matches: 8. The germline V gene encodes CDR1 SGHRS and CDR2 YFSETQ. In DNA form, the CDR3 reads TGCGCCAGCAGCTTGGGACAGGGGCTTGTGGGCGAGCAGTACTTC. Its translation is CASSLGQGLVGEQYF.

The rearrangement uses TRBV28 and TRBJ1-4, with D possibly TRBD1 on 5 matching bases. V was pared by 0 bases and J by 8 bases, with 16 bases between. CDR3 length: 16 amino acids. The germline gives CDR1 MDHEN, CDR2 SYDVKM. Here the CDR3 DNA reads TGTGCCAGCAGTTTATGGGGGCGCCGTCGGCGAGAAAAACTGTTTTTT. Translating it yields CASSLWGRRRREKLFF. Full variable domain (outside the CDR3, taken from reference TRBV28 and TRBJ1-4): DVKVTQSSRYLVKRTGEKVFLECVQDMDHENMFWYRQDPGLGLRLIYFSYDVKMKEKGDIPEGYSVSREKKERFSLILESASTNQTSMYLCASSLWGRRRREKLFFGSGTQLSVL.

This chain connects TRBV19 to TRBJ2-1, with 8 positions matching TRBD1. With 0 bases clipped from V and 6 bases from J, the junction kept 10 bases outside the gene matches. This CDR3 region has 17 residues. Germline V lookup: CDR1 LNHDA, CDR2 SQIVND (reference sequence). The CDR3 DNA follows: TGTGCCAGTAGTATAGATCGTTTATTCGGACAGGGCAATGAGCAGTTCTTC. Protein sequence: CASSIDRLFGQGNEQFF.

The chain combines TRBV30 with TRBJ2-3, with a tentative D call TRBD1 (6 bases). V lost 0 bases and J 1 base, leaving 11 bases between the germline ends. Germline CDR1 is GTSNPN and CDR2 is SVGIG (reference sequence). The CDR3 length is 15 residues. CDR3 sequence: CAWSVGAGGTDTQYF. The CDR3 bases are TGTGCCTGGAGTGTCGGGGCAGGGGGCACAGATACGCAGTATTTT. The full variable domain, its missing parts supplied by reference TRBV30 and TRBJ2-3, is SQTIHQWPATLVQPVGSPLSLECTVEGTSNPNLYWYRQAAGRGLQLLFYSVGIGQISSEVPQNLSASRPQDRQFILSSKKLLLSDSGFYLCAWSVGAGGTDTQYFGPGTRLTVL.

This CDR3 is CASSWGTSGRAYNEQFF. CDR3 nucleotide sequence: TGTGCCAGCAGTTGGGGGACTAGCGGGAGGGCCTACAATGAGCAGTTCTTC. The chain uses TRBV28 and TRBJ2-1; the match to TRBD2 covers 16 bases. Germline trimming cut 4 bases from V and 2 bases from J; bases unmatched to any gene: 2. CDR3 length: 17 residues. The germline V gene has CDR1 MDHEN and CDR2 SYDVKM.

The V call is TRBV5-1, the J call TRBJ2-7; D remains ambiguous. Trimming left V 6 bases short and J 1 base short, with 8 bases between. This CDR3 is built from 12 residues. CDR1 SGHRS and CDR2 YFSETQ come from the germline V gene. The DNA for the CDR3 is TGCGCCAGCACAGGCAGTTCCTACGAGCAGTACTTC. Encoded protein: CASTGSSYEQYF.

This chain uses TRBV19 with TRBJ1-4, with D possibly being TRBD1 (5 bases). The V end was cut by 1 base, the J end by 4 bases, with 13 bases between. This CDR3 region has 16 residues. CDR1 is LNHDA, CDR2 SQIVND, per germline (reference sequence). The CDR3 DNA is TGTGCCAGTAGTATAGCTCCGACAGACTTTAATGAAAAACTGTTTTTT. Residues: CASSIAPTDFNEKLFF.

This chain uses TRBV7-2 with TRBJ2-7; 9 nucleotides line up with TRBD2. In germline, CDR1 is SGHTA, CDR2 FQGNSA. CDR3 length equals 15 residues. V trimming: 5 bases; J trimming: 1 base; junction bases outside the gene matches: 6. CDR3 protein: CASSTTSGPSYEQYF. The CDR3 DNA reads TGTGCCAGCAGCACTACTAGCGGGCCGTCCTACGAGCAGTACTTC.

This chain connects TRBV9 to TRBJ2-4, with 15 bases lining up with TRBD2. The CDR3 is made up of 21 amino acids. Germline V CDR1 and CDR2: SGDLS, YYNGEE. With 4 bases clipped from V and 9 bases from J, the junction kept 23 bases outside the gene matches. CDR3 bases: TGTGCCAGCAGCCCCTTAGGCACAGGGAGAGGACTAGCGGGAGGGCCCCGCATTCAGTACTTC. It is translated as CASSPLGTGRGLAGGPRIQYF. The whole variable domain, filled in from reference TRBV9 and TRBJ2-4, reads DSGVTQTPKHLITATGQRVTLRCSPRSGDLSVYWYQQSLDQGLQFLIQYYNGEERAKGNILERFSAQQFPDLHSELNLSSLELGDSALYFCASSPLGTGRGLAGGPRIQYFGAGTRLSVL.

The rearrangement uses TRBV5-4 and TRBJ2-7; D is possibly TRBD2 (5 bases). CDR1 is SGHNT, CDR2 YYREEE, per germline (reference sequence). The CDR3 runs to 13 residues. V was pared by 0 bases and J by 3 bases, with 7 bases between. This chain's CDR3 is CASSLERFYEQYF. In DNA form, the CDR3 reads TGTGCCAGCAGCTTGGAGCGGTTCTACGAGCAGTACTTC.

The chain combines TRBV6-5 with TRBJ2-1; 12 bases match TRBD2. CDR3 size: 15 residues. In germline, CDR1 is MNHEY, CDR2 SVGAGI. The junction had 4 bases not matched to a gene; V was cut back by 5 bases and J by 5 bases. The CDR3 spells CASSKLAGGNNEQFF. CDR3 nucleotide sequence: TGTGCCAGCAGTAAACTAGCGGGAGGAAACAATGAGCAGTTCTTC.

CDR3 loop: CASSLGSASPETQYF. Here the CDR3 DNA reads TGTGCCAGCAGCTTAGGTAGCGCCTCACCAGAGACCCAGTACTTC. The chain carries TRBV7-9 and TRBJ2-5; a possible D gene is TRBD2 (5 bases). In germline, CDR1 is SEHNR, CDR2 FQNEAQ (reference sequence). Trimming removed 1 base at V and 4 bases at J, with 13 bases between. There are 15 residues in the CDR3.

This clone came up once. The rearrangement uses TRBV9 and TRBJ2-1, with 9 bases fitting TRBD1. The CDR3 sequence is 15 residues long. Germline CDR1 and CDR2: SGDLS and YYNGEE. Germline trimming cut 4 bases from V and 9 bases from J; bases unmatched to any gene: 11. The DNA for the CDR3 is TGTGCCAGCAGCCCCTGGGACAGGGAGTCGGGTGAGCAGTTCTTC. Translating gives CASSPWDRESGEQFF.

The gene calls are TRBV7-9 and TRBJ1-2; D gene ambiguous. Germline-derived CDR1 and CDR2 are SEHNR and FQNEAQ (reference sequence). The CDR3 totals 15 residues. V dropped 0 bases and J dropped 5 bases, with 13 bases sitting between them. The CDR3 region is CASSLAGIGVYGYTF. CDR3 nucleotides: TGTGCCAGCAGCTTAGCCGGGATAGGAGTGTATGGCTACACCTTC.

Written as DNA, the CDR3 is TGTGCCAGCAGCCCGGGACAGGAAGCTTTCTTT. Translating it yields CASSPGQEAFF. V is TRBV28 and J is TRBJ1-1; TRBD1 aligns across 7 bases. Per germline, CDR1 MDHEN and CDR2 SYDVKM. J lost 8 bases, V lost 6 bases, and 3 bases had no gene match. CDR3 length: 11 amino acids.

This chain connects TRBV18 to TRBJ1-4, with D uncertain. The CDR3 has 15 amino acids. V lost 6 bases, J lost 0 bases, and 11 bases lay in between. Germline V gives CDR1 KGHSH, CDR2 LQKENI. The CDR3 DNA is TGTGCCAGCTCTCAGAACATGGCAACTAATGAAAAACTGTTTTTT. Residues: CASSQNMATNEKLFF.